The clone carrying this T cell receptor (beta chain) was seen once. Produced via immunoSEQ multiplex PCR; TCRdb's table is partial and in-frame only. The sample contains around 88,000 clones, almost 95% of which appear only once. This sample was included in a study of T cell changes during pregnancy in multiple sclerosis. V shed 0 bases and J shed 0 bases, with 8 bases lying between them. Germline V gives CDR1 SGHRS, CDR2 YFSETQ. The CDR3 length is 15 residues. The V call is TRBV5-1, the J call TRBJ2-3, with D maybe TRBD2 (6 bases). This TCR came from a female donor with multiple sclerosis, enrolled in a pregnancy study. The sequenced sample was peripheral blood, obtained in the first trimester of pregnancy. The CDR3 sequence: CASSLDGSSTDTQYF. CDR3 coding DNA: TGCGCCAGCAGCTTGGACGGGAGTAGCACAGATACGCAGTATTTT.